The sequence of this TCR beta chain was determined in a study of response to subunit inactivated influenza vaccine. Study-level results: Authors suggested seasonal influenza vaccinations each recruit few new T cells.

This CDR3 contains 16 residues. V lost 5 bases and J lost 2, with 20 bases in between. Per germline, CDR1 GTSNPN and CDR2 SVGIG (reference sequence). One entry per CDR3 protein results from TCRdb running MiXCR on the RT-PCR reads. The sample carries under 950,000 distinct CDR3 sequences, about 20% recorded once. Worth noting for this clonotype: Its antigen is currently unknown.

The material was PBMCs from blood, obtained 4 to 6 days after vaccination. The clonotype comes from a man between 45 and 60 years old who received an inactivated influenza vaccine. The V gene is TRBV30, the J gene TRBJ2-3; D possibly corresponds to TRBD2 (5 bases). The CDR3: CAWDAGNLHLTDTQYF. The CDR3, as DNA: TGTGCCTGGGATGCCGGGAACCTACACCTCACAGATACGCAGTATTTT.